A few counts support the clone carrying this TCR beta chain. The CDR3 is made up of 17 amino acids. With V trimmed by 0 bases and J by 0 bases, 6 bases remained unmatched. The germline CDR1 and CDR2 sequences are SGDLS and YYNGEE. These data belong to a study of T cells after yellow fever vaccination. Using its own MiXCR run on the 5' RACE reads, TCRdb lists one record per CDR3 protein. The sample records 550,000 or so distinct CDR3 sequences, 15% to 20% being singletons. This sequence joins TRBV9 and TRBJ1-1; TRBD1 agrees at 9 bases. This sample comprised PBMCs, obtained 15 days after the yellow fever booster vaccination. This clonotype originated in a man under 40 who received the YFV17D yellow fever vaccine. CDR3 amino acids: CASSVVGQGIVNTEAFF. The CDR3 nucleotides read TGTGCCAGCAGCGTAGTGGGACAGGGTATAGTGAACACTGAAGCTTTCTTT.